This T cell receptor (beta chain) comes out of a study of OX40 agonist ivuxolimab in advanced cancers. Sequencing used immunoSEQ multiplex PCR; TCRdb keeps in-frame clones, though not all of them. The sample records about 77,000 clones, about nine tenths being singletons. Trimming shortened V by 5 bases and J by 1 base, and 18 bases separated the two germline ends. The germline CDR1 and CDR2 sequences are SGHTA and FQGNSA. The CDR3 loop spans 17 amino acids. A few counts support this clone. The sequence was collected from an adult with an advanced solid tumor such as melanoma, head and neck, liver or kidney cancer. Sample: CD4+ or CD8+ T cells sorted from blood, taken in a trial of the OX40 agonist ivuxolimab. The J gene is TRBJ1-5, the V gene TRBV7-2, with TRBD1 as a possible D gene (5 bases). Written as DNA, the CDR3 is TGTGCCAGCAGCCAAGGGCGAAGGTGGGGGAGCAATCAGCCCCAGCATTTT. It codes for CASSQGRRWGSNQPQHF. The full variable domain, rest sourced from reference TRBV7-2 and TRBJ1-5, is GAGVSQSPSNKVTEKGKDVELRCDPISGHTALYWYRQSLGQGLEFLIYFQGNSAPDKSGLPSDRFSAERTGGSVSTLTIQRTQQEDSAVYLCASSQGRRWGSNQPQHFGDGTRLSIL.